This T cell receptor beta chain was obtained from a study of CD8 T cells in ankylosing spondylitis. General observations from the study: Among TCR beta sequences, a motif of eight highly homologous variants appeared characteristic of ankylosing spondylitis blood.

TCRdb re-called the 5' RACE reads with MiXCR, one entry per CDR3 protein. The sample records about 440,000 distinct CDR3 sequences, under 20% being singletons. The CDR3 is 14 amino acids. Germline loops: CDR1 SQVTM, CDR2 ANQGSEA. This clonotype was detected many times. Its target is unknown. Source material: blood, either unsorted or a sorted T cell fraction (not recorded which). The chain is built from TRBV29-1 and TRBJ1-1; the D gene is possibly TRBD1 (6 bases). The TCR originated in a male donor with ankylosing spondylitis. The CDR3 is CSSTGASMNTEAFF. In DNA, the CDR3 is TGCAGTTCTACGGGGGCTTCGATGAACACTGAAGCTTTCTTT.